This record concerns one T cell receptor beta chain sequence. The clone's antigen remains unknown. Nothing much larger sits one base from this clone, and base qualities are not available. This sample is part of a study of blood T cells in healthy people across ages (dated by TCRdb to the mid-2010s). In the study overall: In model experiments, template switching captured about one uniquely barcoded TCR beta cDNA molecule for every two T cells. Using deep sequencing normalized with unique cDNA molecular identifiers, the study measured how TCR beta repertoire diversity changes with age. Donors were grouped into four age groups: young (average 16 years), middle-aged (about 40), aged (approximately 67) and long-lived (around 80). Donors of different ages were randomly distributed across sequencing lanes to avoid experimental bias. For two donors (one aged 18 to 29 and one aged 80 or older), the study analyzed two additional independent replicas of 1 million unique cDNA reads from the same blood draw.

The donors were 40 or so Caucasian individuals from Russia, aged roughly 6 to 100 years, who were systemically healthy. About 10 milliliters of peripheral blood were drawn from each donor into EDTA-treated Vacutainer tubes. Ficoll-Paque density-gradient centrifugation was used to isolate PBMCs, with at least 6 million per sample. Total RNA was extracted from PBMCs with Trizol reagent, with at least 6 micrograms obtained per sample. Naive CD45RAhigh/CD27high T cell percentages were measured by flow cytometry on a PBMC aliquot from every donor. The protocol used for the library was 5' RACE. Sequencing relied on an Illumina HiSeq 2500. The second PCR ran for about 6 to 12 cycles and used a J-beta primer mix along with a sample-barcoded 5' primer. A template-switch 5' adaptor carrying 12 random nucleotides introduced a unique molecular identifier onto each TCR beta cDNA molecule. Each sample yielded at least 2.5 million CDR3-containing paired-end reads. All of the RNA was converted into first-strand cDNA using the Mint cDNA synthesis kit, with a TRBC-specific oligonucleotide serving as the primer. All cDNA was treated with uracil-DNA glycosylase and then went through a first 18-cycle PCR with the universal primers M1SS and BC2_uni_R. The authors processed their data as follows. For normalization, 1 million high-quality reads were randomly selected from each sample, with every read carrying a distinct molecular identifier. Reads sharing molecular identifiers were discarded rather than binned into consensus sequences. MiTCR, run with a Q25 quality threshold and the strictest error-elimination algorithm, handled CDR3 identification, clonotype clustering and error correction. A nonparametric unseen species model with Euler transformation was used to estimate a lower bound on total TCR beta diversity. Through fastp at Q25 and MiXCR, TCRdb rebuilt clones from the public reads, retaining in-frame beta chains. Every entry covers one CDR3 protein and lists the most common genes and DNA from its rows. The V and J calls follow TCRdb's processing rather than the paper's. Here the sample has hundreds of thousands of distinct CDR3 sequences; roughly 43% occur a single time. The top ten clonotypes cover roughly 13% of the sample.

Results and caveats for the whole study, not just this receptor: As age increased, observed TCR beta diversity per million T cells dropped in a roughly linear way, and a significant reduction was already evident by age about 40. Total diversity estimates from one million sequenced T cells were considered lower bounds and underestimates. Compared with the aged group, more naive CD4+ T cells, fewer expanded clones and increased TCR diversity were shown by the long-lived group, suggesting age selection. Because the CMV infection status of the donors was unknown, age-related changes in expanded clonotypes may potentially have been confounded. Because profiling used bulk unsorted PBMCs, naive and antigen-experienced compartments could not be compared conclusively. There was a strong correlation between observed TCR beta diversity and the percentage of naive T cells measured by flow cytometry.

According to the germline V gene, CDR1 reads SGHDN and CDR2 reads FVKESK. The CDR3 has 13 amino acids, counting the end cysteine and phenylalanine. Just the 39-base CDR3 DNA is kept, in frame starting at base 1. Between the V and J ends, shortened by 2 bases and 2 bases respectively, the junction contains 6 bases. Sequenced: blood. The chain links TRBV14 with TRBJ2-5, with an unclear D gene assignment. This TCR came from a man in his thirties or forties in good health. The CDR3 has the sequence CASSQRQQETQYF. The nucleotide sequence is given as TGTGCCAGCAGCCAACGCCAACAAGAGACCCAGTACTTC.